Below, 23 T cell receptor beta chains from the same sample are listed, as sequenced in a study of blood T cell repertoires in COVID-19. Data came from immunoSEQ multiplex PCR; TCRdb stores just in-frame clones and leaves some out. This sample yields 150,000 to 200,000 clones, of which 80% to 90% are seen a single time; 8% to 10% belongs to the top ten. The sequenced material came from peripheral blood. These TCRs come from a man in his 60s with acute or convalescent COVID-19.

The chain links TRBV9 to TRBJ2-7; no firm D call. The CDR3 spans 14 residues. Trimming took off 2 bases at V and 0 bases at J, with 9 bases between the two ends. CDR1 is SGDLS and CDR2 is YYNGEE in the germline V gene. The CDR3 spells CASSVDIFSYEQYF. CDR3 nucleotide sequence: TGTGCCAGCAGCGTCGACATTTTCTCCTACGAGCAGTACTTC.

The rearrangement uses TRBV7-8 and TRBJ2-1; no reliable D call. In germline, CDR1 is SGHVS, CDR2 FQNEAQ. The CDR3 contains 11 residues. V dropped 4 bases and J dropped 6 bases, with 4 bases sitting between them. The CDR3 DNA is TGTGCCAGCAGCTCTATCAATGAGCAGTTCTTC. Translated, it gives CASSSINEQFF.

J is TRBJ1-1 and V is TRBV7-9; TRBD1 agrees at 8 bases. The ends lost 1 base at V and 6 bases at J; junction bases unmatched: 4. CDR1 and CDR2 (germline): SEHNR, FQNEAQ (reference sequence). This CDR3 comprises 14 residues. CDR3 sequence reads: CASSLVDRGAEAFF. Written as DNA, the CDR3 is TGTGCCAGCAGCTTAGTCGACAGGGGAGCTGAAGCTTTCTTT.

This clone was picked up one time. The chain links TRBV10-3 to TRBJ1-5; D perhaps matches TRBD1 (6 bases). This CDR3 comprises 15 residues. In germline, CDR1 is ENHRY, CDR2 SYGVKD. V dropped 3 bases and J dropped 2 bases, with 11 bases sitting between them. CDR3 protein: CAISDRGSGNQPQHF. CDR3 bases: TGTGCCATCAGTGATAGGGGGTCTGGCAATCAGCCCCAGCATTTT.

The chain couples TRBV27 to TRBJ2-7; the D gene is possibly TRBD2 (6 bases). Germline lookup yields CDR1 MNHEY and CDR2 SMNVEV (reference sequence). Trimming took off 2 bases at V and 5 bases at J, with 25 bases between the two ends. This CDR3 region has 18 residues. The CDR3 loop reads CASSLRPVNPGSNNEQYF. The CDR3, as DNA: TGTGCCAGCAGTTTACGACCGGTAAACCCCGGGAGTAACAACGAGCAGTACTTC.

This clone was seen more than once but under ten times. The chain has TRBV6-5 and TRBJ1-2, with 7 bases matching TRBD1. The CDR3 loop spans 12 amino acids. With 8 bases clipped from V and 4 bases from J, the junction kept 4 bases outside the gene matches. Germline CDR1 MNHEY, CDR2 SVGAGI. CDR3 in amino acids: CASDRVSYGYTF. The CDR3 nucleotides read TGTGCCAGCGACAGGGTTAGCTATGGCTACACCTTC.

The chain recombines TRBV25-1 with TRBJ2-3, with 7 bases identical to TRBD2. The CDR3 runs to 15 residues. Germline values: CDR1 MGHDK, CDR2 SYGVNS. V was pared by 5 bases and J by 3 bases, with 8 bases of the junction left unmatched. In DNA, the CDR3 is TGTGCCAGCAGTTGGGCGGGAGTCAAAACAGATACGCAGTATTTT. Amino acids: CASSWAGVKTDTQYF. The full variable domain, in which reference TRBV25-1 and TRBJ2-3 provide the parts outside the CDR3, is EADIYQTPRYLVIGTGKKITLECSQTMGHDKMYWYQQDPGMELHLIHYSYGVNSTEKGDLSSESTVSRIRTEHFPLTLESARPSHTSQYLCASSWAGVKTDTQYFGPGTRLTVL.

The rearrangement uses TRBV5-1 and TRBJ2-5; 11 bases agree with TRBD2. This CDR3 is built from 15 residues. Unmatched junction bases numbered 4, after V lost 4 bases and J lost 2 bases. The germline gives CDR1 SGHRS, CDR2 YFSETQ. The CDR3: CASSAGLAEQETQYF. As DNA, the CDR3 is TGCGCCAGCAGCGCGGGACTAGCGGAACAAGAGACCCAGTACTTC.

The chain joins TRBV5-1 to TRBJ2-1; TRBD1 matches at 9 bases. Germline V CDR1 and CDR2: SGHRS, YFSETQ. The V gene end was trimmed by 4 bases and the J gene end by 8 bases; junction bases not matched to a gene: 13. The length of the CDR3 is 16 residues. CDR3 region: CASSIGTGTIMDEQFF. The DNA of the CDR3 is TGCGCCAGCAGCATCGGGACAGGGACGATTATGGATGAGCAGTTCTTC.

In DNA, the CDR3 is TGTGCCAGCAGCTCCCAACAGAACACTGAAGCTTTCTTT. Encoded protein: CASSSQQNTEAFF. The chain joins TRBV7-3 to TRBJ1-1; D unresolved. This CDR3 spans 13 amino acids. V was shortened by 4 bases and J by 1 base, with 7 bases between the two germline ends. Germline loops: CDR1 SGHTA, CDR2 FQGTGA. The complete variable domain, with remaining parts taken from reference TRBV7-3 and TRBJ1-1, reads GAGVSQTPSNKVTEKGKYVELRCDPISGHTALYWYRQSLGQGPEFLIYFQGTGAADDSGLPNDRFFAVRPEGSVSTLKIQRTERGDSAVYLCASSSQQNTEAFFGQGTRLTVV.

The rearrangement joins TRBV27 to TRBJ1-4; 9 nucleotides agree with TRBD1. V shed 6 bases, J shed 5 bases, and the junction held 10 bases outside the gene matches. In germline, CDR1 is MNHEY, CDR2 SMNVEV (reference sequence). The length of the CDR3 is 16 residues. This CDR3 reads CASRGQGVRSNEKLFF. The DNA for the CDR3 is TGTGCCAGCAGGGGACAGGGAGTTAGGTCGAATGAAAAACTGTTTTTT.

This clone was counted between two and nine times. J is TRBJ2-2 and V is TRBV6-4, with a possible D match to TRBD2 (5 bases). CDR1 and CDR2 (germline): MRHNA, SNTAGT. V dropped 6 bases and J dropped 6 bases, with 14 bases sitting between them. The CDR3 spans 14 residues. The CDR3 loop is CASSQEGSAGELFF. The CDR3 DNA sequence: TGTGCCAGCAGCCAAGAAGGGAGTGCCGGGGAGCTGTTTTTT.

This clone has just a few counts. V is TRBV18 and J is TRBJ2-7; 11 bases are shared with TRBD2. V was pared by 6 bases and J by 2 bases, with 12 bases of the junction left unmatched. Germline CDR1 reads KGHSH; CDR2 reads LQKENI. CDR3 size: 17 residues. As DNA, the CDR3 is TGTGCCAGCTCTCCGACTAGCGGGGAATCGTTGCCCTACGAGCAGTACTTC. Protein: CASSPTSGESLPYEQYF.

The chain uses TRBV15 and TRBJ2-1; D possibly corresponds to TRBD2 (6 bases). Germline assignment: CDR1 LNHNV and CDR2 YYDKDF (reference sequence). The CDR3 loop spans 16 amino acids. Trimming removed 2 bases at V and 10 bases at J, with 21 bases between. The CDR3 DNA is TGTGCCACCAGCAGACAACAGGAGGGCCCCCCCCCGGAGCAGTTCTTC. Residues: CATSRQQEGPPPEQFF.

This rearrangement joins TRBV7-2 to TRBJ2-1, with 13 positions matching TRBD2. This CDR3 has 15 amino acids. The germline gives CDR1 SGHTA, CDR2 FQGNSA. V was clipped by 5 bases and J by 6 bases; unmatched bases: 4. The CDR3 sequence: CASSLRLAGGNEQFF. In nucleotides, the CDR3 is TGTGCCAGCAGCCTAAGACTAGCGGGAGGCAATGAGCAGTTCTTC.

The V and J genes are TRBV10-1 and TRBJ1-2, with D perhaps TRBD1 (5 bases). The CDR3 is made up of 13 amino acids. Trimming cost V 3 bases and J 2 bases, with 7 bases left between them. Looked up from germline, CDR1 is WNHNN and CDR2 is SYGVQD (reference sequence). CDR3 sequence: CASSESGNYGYTF. In nucleotides, the CDR3 is TGCGCCAGCAGTGAATCAGGGAACTATGGCTACACCTTC.

The chain recombines TRBV6-5 with TRBJ1-1; D unresolved. The germline CDR1 and CDR2 sequences are MNHEY and SVGAGI. This CDR3 region has 12 residues. Trimming shortened V by 2 bases and J by 5 bases, and 6 bases separated the two germline ends. For the CDR3, the DNA is TGTGCCAGCAGTTACCACGGTACTGAAGCTTTCTTT. Residues: CASSYHGTEAFF.

The chain employs TRBV28 and TRBJ1-5, with D uncertain. The CDR3 is made up of 14 amino acids. The germline V gene encodes CDR1 MDHEN and CDR2 SYDVKM. Trimming removed 6 bases from V and 3 bases from J, with 12 bases in between. The CDR3: CASRTGNFNQPQHF. In nucleotides, the CDR3 is TGTGCCAGCAGGACCGGGAACTTCAATCAGCCCCAGCATTTT.

V usage is TRBV7-8 and J usage is TRBJ2-1; D call uncertain. Germline CDR1 SGHVS, CDR2 FQNEAQ. The CDR3 is 11 amino acids. Trimming cost V 5 bases and J 6 bases, with 5 bases left between them. CDR3 bases: TGTGCCAGCAGCAATCTCAATGAGCAGTTCTTC. Translated, it gives CASSNLNEQFF.

V usage is TRBV19 and J usage is TRBJ2-3, with 9 bases identical to TRBD2. The trim removed 3 bases at V and 1 base at J, leaving 5 bases unmatched. CDR3 length: 16 amino acids. CDR1 LNHDA and CDR2 SQIVND come from the germline V gene (reference sequence). This chain's CDR3 is CASSMTLAGGTDTQYF. Here the CDR3 DNA reads TGTGCCAGTAGTATGACACTAGCGGGCGGCACAGATACGCAGTATTTT.

This chain connects TRBV5-6 to TRBJ1-2, with a possible D match to TRBD1 (5 bases). Trimming pared 2 bases from V and 11 bases from J, leaving 13 bases between. This CDR3 has 12 amino acids. Germline-derived CDR1 and CDR2 are SGHDT and YYEEEE. Written as DNA, the CDR3 is TGTGCCAGCAGCTTAGGGGATTCCGGTTACACCTTC. It translates to CASSLGDSGYTF.

The chain joins TRBV6-4 to TRBJ2-4, with a possible D match to TRBD1 (6 bases). Germline V CDR1 and CDR2: MRHNA, SNTAGT. Trimming took off 8 bases at V and 0 bases at J, with 14 bases between the two ends. The CDR3 loop spans 15 amino acids. The CDR3 reads CASLLQGLAKNIQYF. The CDR3 region has the DNA TGTGCCAGCCTACTACAGGGATTAGCCAAAAACATTCAGTACTTC.

With regard to this clone: This sample also contains other DNA sequences that code for the same CDR3. V gene TRBV5-1 combines with J gene TRBJ1-3; D gene ambiguous. Trimming shortened V by 4 bases and J by 2 bases, and 7 bases separated the two germline ends. The CDR3 extends over 13 amino acids. The germline CDR1 and CDR2 sequences are SGHRS and YFSETQ. The CDR3 protein is CASSLGAGNTIYF. As DNA, the CDR3 is TGCGCCAGCAGCCTGGGCGCTGGAAACACCATATATTTT.